Reported below is one TCR beta chain. It lacks a known antigen. No much larger clone exists at a distance of one base, and base qualities are not known. The entry originates in a study of technical replicates of blood from a few donors listed by TCRdb under 2017. Library preparation used the immunoSEQ multiplex PCR assay. TCRdb obtained this table from immuneACCESS and retained in-frame rearrangements with V and J assigned. These tables miss some clones; where compared with another copy, unresolved V genes account for less than half of the shortfall, and the remainder is unexplained. The sample table records tens of thousands of clones; around nine tenths of these occur just once. Of the sample, around 3.9% falls within the top ten clones. From its cysteine to its phenylalanine, the CDR3 spans 13 amino acids. This entry keeps only the CDR3 DNA: 39 bases, framed from base 1. As encoded in the germline V gene (reference sequence), CDR1 is MNHEY while CDR2 is SMNVEV. Cut back by 5 bases and 5 bases, the V and J ends lie 9 bases apart.

Recombination joined TRBV27 with TRBJ1-4; matching of 5 bases hints at TRBD1 as the D gene. The clonotype originates from a human donor in good health. Some clones in this sample may be carry-over from other donors' samples. The source material was PBMCs. Here is the DNA: TGTGCCAGCAGTCCGAGACAGAATGAAAAACTGTTTTTT. Translation gives CASSPRQNEKLFF.